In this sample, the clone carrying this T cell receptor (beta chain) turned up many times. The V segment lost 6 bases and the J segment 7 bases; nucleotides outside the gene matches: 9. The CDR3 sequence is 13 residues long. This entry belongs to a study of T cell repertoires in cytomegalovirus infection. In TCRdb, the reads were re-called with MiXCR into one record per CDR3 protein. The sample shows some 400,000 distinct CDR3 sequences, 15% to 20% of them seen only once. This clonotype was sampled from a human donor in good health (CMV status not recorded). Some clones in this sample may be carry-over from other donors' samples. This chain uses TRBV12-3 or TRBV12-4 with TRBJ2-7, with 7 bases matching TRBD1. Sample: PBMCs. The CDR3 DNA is TGTGCCAGCAGCAAGACAGGGAATGGAGAGCAGTACTTC. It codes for CASSKTGNGEQYF.